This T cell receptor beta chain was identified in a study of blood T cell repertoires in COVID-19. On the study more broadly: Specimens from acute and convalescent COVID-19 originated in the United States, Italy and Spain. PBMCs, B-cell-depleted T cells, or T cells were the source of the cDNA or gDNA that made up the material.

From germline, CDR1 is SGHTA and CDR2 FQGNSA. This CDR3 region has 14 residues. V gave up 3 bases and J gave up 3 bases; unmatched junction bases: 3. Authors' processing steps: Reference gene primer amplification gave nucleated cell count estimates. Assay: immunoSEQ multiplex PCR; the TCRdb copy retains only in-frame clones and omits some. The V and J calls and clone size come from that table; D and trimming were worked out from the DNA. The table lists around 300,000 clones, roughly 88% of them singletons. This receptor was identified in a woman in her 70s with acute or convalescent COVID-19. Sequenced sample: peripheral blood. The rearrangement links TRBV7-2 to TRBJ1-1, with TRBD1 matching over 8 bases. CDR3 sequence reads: CASSFQGAHTEAFF. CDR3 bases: TGTGCCAGCAGCTTTCAGGGGGCCCACACTGAAGCTTTCTTT. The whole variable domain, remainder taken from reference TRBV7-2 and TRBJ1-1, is GAGVSQSPSNKVTEKGKDVELRCDPISGHTALYWYRQSLGQGLEFLIYFQGNSAPDKSGLPSDRFSAERTGGSVSTLTIQRTQQEDSAVYLCASSFQGAHTEAFFGQGTRLTVV.